This TCR beta chain comes out of a study of shared clonotypes between healthy human individuals. On the study more broadly: Plates per donor: three CD4 naive, three CD4 memory, two CD8 naive, one CD8 memory.

V lost 5 bases and J 2 bases, leaving 18 bases between the germline ends. Germline CDR1 is SEHNR and CDR2 is FQNEAQ (reference sequence). The CDR3 runs 16 residues. As concerns this clone: What it binds is not known.

Overall study findings and caveats: In a few donors, around 4.5% of naive CD4 clonotypes appeared in common.

Splitting of each subset's genomic DNA was done evenly across several immunoSEQ plates. Sequencing was performed with immunoSEQ multiplex PCR; in TCRdb, only in-frame clones are kept and a portion is missing. The sample lists some 2 million clones, over 85% occurring once. V usage is TRBV7-9 and J usage is TRBJ1-2; D not resolved. This receptor was identified in a man aged 18 to 29 in good health. The source material was naive CD4+ T cells sorted from blood. Subset of the sample: CD45RA+ positively selected. The CDR3 nucleotides read TGTGCCAGCAGCCCGAGGAGGGCAGCTGCCAACTATGGCTACACCTTC. Translated, it gives CASSPRRAAANYGYTF.